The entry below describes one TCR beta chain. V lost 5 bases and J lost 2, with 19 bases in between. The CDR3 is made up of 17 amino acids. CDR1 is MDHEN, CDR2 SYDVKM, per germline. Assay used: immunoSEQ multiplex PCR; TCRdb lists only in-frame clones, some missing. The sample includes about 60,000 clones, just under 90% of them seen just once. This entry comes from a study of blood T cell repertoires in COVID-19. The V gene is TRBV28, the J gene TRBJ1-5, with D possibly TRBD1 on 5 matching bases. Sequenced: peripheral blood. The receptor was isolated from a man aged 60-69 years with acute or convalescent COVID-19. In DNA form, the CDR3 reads TGTGCCAGCAGTCCCCCCCTCAGGGCCCAAGGCAATCAGCCCCAGCATTTT. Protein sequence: CASSPPLRAQGNQPQHF.